The source of this T cell receptor (beta chain) is a study of blood T cell repertoires in COVID-19. Generated by immunoSEQ multiplex PCR, the TCRdb table keeps only in-frame clones and is missing some. The sample consists of 300,000 to 450,000 clones, 85% of them appearing once. This CDR3 is 14 amino acids long. With 0 bases removed from V and 2 bases from J, the gap between germline ends came to 6 bases. Germline lookup yields CDR1 SGHDN and CDR2 FVKESK. This clonotype was obtained from a woman between 18 and 29 years old with acute or convalescent COVID-19. J is TRBJ2-3 and V is TRBV14, with D perhaps matching TRBD2 (5 bases). Sequenced sample: peripheral blood. In DNA, the CDR3 is TGTGCCAGCAGCCAAGACGACTACACAGATACGCAGTATTTT. Translation: CASSQDDYTDTQYF.